This T cell receptor (beta chain) was identified in a study of T cell responses to AZD1222 COVID-19 vaccine. Study-wide results and caveats: Spike as a whole was targeted by vaccine-associated CD4 TCRs, dominant at 160-218 and 743-854.

Analysis merged second doses at about 4 or about 12 weeks. Libraries were prepared by immunoSEQ multiplex PCR; TCRdb keeps only in-frame clonotypes and omits some of them. The sample carries 60,000 to 75,000 clones, around 82% recorded once. Germline CDR1 SGHRS, CDR2 YFSETQ. The ends were cut back, 0 bases at V and 8 bases at J, with 14 bases in the middle. The CDR3 runs 15 residues. As to this clone: The antigen is not known.

This sequence was found in an adult who received the AZD1222 COVID-19 vaccine. V usage is TRBV5-1 and J usage is TRBJ2-2; the D gene is possibly TRBD2 (5 bases). The specimen was peripheral blood, collected 28 days after the second AZD1222 dose. The CDR3 here is CASSLGAGDSGELFF. The CDR3 DNA reads as TGCGCCAGCAGCTTGGGGGCCGGGGATTCGGGGGAGCTGTTTTTT.